A selection of T cell receptor beta chains follows, all from one sample in a study of beta chain features in type 1 diabetes. Sequenced by immunoSEQ multiplex PCR; TCRdb stores in-frame clones only, minus some. Here the sample spans about 150,000 clones, 40% to 60% being singletons. Sample: Tregs from blood. These TCRs come from a man aged 18 to 30 in good health. The CDR3 runs from the conserved cysteine through the conserved F or W. A D gene is named only where the DNA matches it firmly. Some rows have no size entry. The others give once, few or many, or a class for an expanded clone.

>NA|TRBJ1-4|TRBV18|NA
CASSPTGTTNEKLFF
TGTGCCAGCTCGCCCACAGGGACAACTAATGAAAAACTGTTTTTT
>NA|TRBJ1-5|TRBV18|NA
CASSPGRNNQPQHF
TGTGCCAGCTCACCAGGCAGAAACAATCAGCCCCAGCATTTT
>TRBD2|TRBJ2-7|TRBV6-5|few
CASSYWVGGLYEQYF
TGTGCCAGCAGTTACTGGGTGGGAGGGCTCTACGAGCAGTACTTC
>NA|TRBJ2-3|TRBV7-2|NA
CASSRRYRSTDTQYF
TGTGCCAGCAGCCGCCGCTATCGAAGCACAGATACGCAGTATTTT
>NA|TRBJ2-7|TRBV7-2|few
CASSSQPVGGEQYF
TGTGCCAGCAGCTCCCAGCCCGTGGGGGGCGAGCAGTACTTC
>NA|TRBJ1-3|TRBV30|NA
CAWSVRGSGNTIYF
TGTGCCTGGAGTGTACGAGGATCTGGAAACACCATATATTTT
>TRBD1|TRBJ2-5|TRBV5-1|few
CASSLGGTGGQETQYF
TGCGCCAGCAGCTTGGGCGGGACAGGGGGACAAGAGACCCAGTACTTC
>NA|TRBJ2-3|TRBV18|NA
CASSPVPGTDTQYF
TGTGCCAGCTCACCAGTGCCGGGCACAGATACGCAGTATTTT
>NA|TRBJ2-4|TRBV7-2|few
CASSPAGRDTQVAKNIQYF
TGTGCCAGCAGCCCGGCCGGACGGGACACACAAGTAGCCAAAAACATTCAGTACTTC
>NA|TRBJ2-2|TRBV11-2|few
CASSLDWPLTGELFF
TGTGCCAGCAGCTTAGATTGGCCGTTAACCGGGGAGCTGTTTTTT